This T cell receptor beta chain was identified during a study of blood T cell repertoires in COVID-19. Study overall: Some COVID-19 samples were acute and others convalescent; all came from the United States, Italy and Spain. PBMCs, B-cell-depleted T cells, or T cells provided the cDNA or gDNA that made up the material.

Per the original methods: Nucleated cell number was recorded as an estimate derived from reference gene primer amplification. TCRdb keeps only in-frame clones here, not all; method: immunoSEQ multiplex PCR. That table furnishes V, J and clone size, whereas the DNA furnished D and trimming. The sample contains approximately 90,000 clones, roughly nine tenths of which appear only once. The source material was peripheral blood. The TCR comes from a man aged 50-60 years with acute or convalescent COVID-19.

Here the CDR3 DNA reads TGTGCCAGCAGCCAAGAACAGGCGGAGCACTATGGCTACACCTTC. Amino acids: CASSQEQAEHYGYTF. V is TRBV4-2 and J is TRBJ1-2; tentative D call: TRBD1 (5 bases). Germline loops: CDR1 LGHNA, CDR2 YNFKEQ. V was pared by 0 bases and J by 3 bases, with 11 bases between. The CDR3 length is 15 residues.